This entry lists 26 T cell receptor beta chains sequenced from one sample in a study of blood T cell repertoires in COVID-19. The table came from immunoSEQ multiplex PCR; TCRdb's copy has only in-frame clones and leaves some out. The sample lists approximately 150,000 clones, around 80% occurring once. The sequenced sample was peripheral blood. The receptors shown here come from a woman between 45 and 60 years old with acute or convalescent COVID-19.

This chain links TRBV5-1 with TRBJ1-1; 8 bases are shared with TRBD1. The germline V gene encodes CDR1 SGHRS and CDR2 YFSETQ. This CDR3 contains 14 residues. The trim removed 4 bases at V and 11 bases at J, leaving 13 bases unmatched. This chain's CDR3 is CASSEGQGRGRAFF. Here the CDR3 DNA reads TGCGCCAGCAGCGAAGGACAGGGCCGGGGGAGGGCTTTCTTT.

This clone was recorded a few times. CDR3 coding DNA: TGTGCCAGCAGTTTATATGAGGGTAACGGCTACACCTTC. Protein sequence: CASSLYEGNGYTF. V and J are TRBV27 and TRBJ1-2; D remains ambiguous. Trimming left V 1 base short and J 8 bases short, with 11 bases between. The CDR3 sequence is 13 residues long. CDR1 and CDR2 from the germline V gene are MNHEY and SMNVEV (reference sequence).

The CDR3 DNA is TGTGCCAGCAGCCCGAGGGACAGGGGTGATGGCTACACCTTC. Residues: CASSPRDRGDGYTF. The rearrangement joins TRBV7-9 to TRBJ1-2; 10 nucleotides line up with TRBD1. The CDR3 is made up of 14 amino acids. V gave up 5 bases and J gave up 6 bases; unmatched junction bases: 6. Germline V gene data show CDR1 as SEHNR and CDR2 as FQNEAQ (reference sequence).

The V gene is TRBV14, the J gene TRBJ1-1; D gene unclear. V lost 1 base and J 4 bases, leaving 10 bases between the germline ends. The CDR3 totals 14 residues. Germline CDR1 is SGHDN and CDR2 is FVKESK. The CDR3 DNA reads TGTGCCAGCAGCCAAGTCTCAAGCGGCACTGAAGCTTTCTTT. This codes for CASSQVSSGTEAFF.

The chain has TRBV7-9 and TRBJ1-2; a weak D match, TRBD1 (5 bases). Deletions cut 5 bases from V and 6 bases from J, with 16 bases between. The germline V gene encodes CDR1 SEHNR and CDR2 FQNEAQ (reference sequence). There are 14 residues in the CDR3. CDR3 bases: TGTGCCAGCAGCCGGCAGGAAGACAGCCATGGCTACACCTTC. This encodes CASSRQEDSHGYTF.

The rearrangement links TRBV6-5 to TRBJ1-2; D is perhaps TRBD1 (5 bases). The V gene lost 0 bases and the J gene lost 5 bases, with 10 bases spanning the gap. This CDR3 is built from 14 residues. The germline V gene has CDR1 MNHEY and CDR2 SVGAGI. CDR3 in DNA: TGTGCCAGCAGTTACTCGCAGGGAACTTATGGCTACACCTTC. This sequence encodes CASSYSQGTYGYTF.

In its sample, this clone was seen a few times. V and J are TRBV6-6 and TRBJ2-1; 7 positions agree with TRBD2. The CDR3 has 14 amino acids. CDR1 and CDR2 from the germline V gene are MNHNY and SVGAGI (reference sequence). V was clipped by 6 bases and J by 3 bases; unmatched bases: 5. This CDR3 is CASSSGLVYNEQFF. The CDR3 bases are TGTGCCAGCAGCTCTGGACTAGTCTACAATGAGCAGTTCTTC.

This clone was detected a few times. This chain connects TRBV7-8 to TRBJ1-1, with 7 bases identical to TRBD1. CDR1 SGHVS and CDR2 FQNEAQ come from the germline V gene. The CDR3 consists of 15 residues. V trimming: 5 bases; J trimming: 3 bases; junction bases outside the gene matches: 9. CDR3 in DNA: TGTGCCAGCAGCGGAGTCTACAGGGGAGACACTGAAGCTTTCTTT. As protein: CASSGVYRGDTEAFF.

This sequence joins TRBV7-2 and TRBJ2-1; D not certain. V was trimmed by 1 base and J by 2 bases, leaving 9 bases between them. CDR1 SGHTA and CDR2 FQGNSA come from the germline V gene. The CDR3 runs 15 residues. The CDR3 sequence is CASSLDVPAYNEQFF. The CDR3 DNA reads as TGTGCCAGCAGCTTAGATGTTCCGGCCTACAATGAGCAGTTCTTC.

This chain uses TRBV5-1 with TRBJ1-4; possibly TRBD1 for D (5 bases). Germline CDR1 SGHRS, CDR2 YFSETQ. V was shortened by 5 bases and J by 5 bases, with 10 bases between the two germline ends. The length of the CDR3 is 13 residues. The CDR3 nucleotides are TGCGCCAGCAGGACGGGGGTGAATGAAAAACTGTTTTTT. It translates to CASRTGVNEKLFF.

The genes are TRBV5-1 and TRBJ2-5, with 7 bases identical to TRBD1. Trimming cost V 1 base and J 0 bases; bases outside gene matches: 0. CDR1 is SGHRS, CDR2 YFSETQ, per germline. This CDR3 region has 14 residues. CDR3 residues: CASSLTGDQETQYF. The CDR3 DNA reads TGCGCCAGCAGCTTGACAGGGGACCAAGAGACCCAGTACTTC.

This chain links TRBV27 with TRBJ2-1; 7 nucleotides line up with TRBD2. The ends lost 2 bases at V and 6 bases at J; junction bases unmatched: 7. In germline, CDR1 is MNHEY, CDR2 SMNVEV (reference sequence). This CDR3 spans 15 amino acids. The CDR3 sequence: CASSLAQAGSNEQFF. CDR3 nucleotides: TGTGCCAGCAGTTTAGCACAAGCGGGGAGCAATGAGCAGTTCTTC.

This clone was counted once. This chain uses TRBV15 with TRBJ2-5, with 10 nucleotides matching TRBD2. Germline loops: CDR1 LNHNV, CDR2 YYDKDF (reference sequence). The CDR3 has 16 residues. J lost 2 bases, V lost 0 bases, and 3 bases had no gene match. The DNA of the CDR3 is TGTGCCACCAGCAGAGAGTCTAGCGGGGGTCAAGAGACCCAGTACTTC. As protein: CATSRESSGGQETQYF.

The CDR3 reads CASRDFKLETQYF. CDR3 nucleotide sequence: TGTGCCAGTCGAGATTTTAAACTAGAGACCCAGTACTTC. V gene TRBV19 combines with J gene TRBJ2-5; D unclear. The ends were cut back, 8 bases at V and 4 bases at J, with 14 bases in the middle. Per the germline V gene, CDR1 is LNHDA and CDR2 is SQIVND (reference sequence). The CDR3 loop spans 13 amino acids. The full variable domain, completed using reference TRBV19 and TRBJ2-5, is DGGITQSPKYLFRKEGQNVTLSCEQNLNHDAMYWYRQDPGQGLRLIYYSQIVNDFQKGDIAEGYSVSREKKESFPLTVTSAQKNPTAFYLCASRDFKLETQYFGPGTRLLVL.

DNA for the CDR3: TGTGCCAGCAGTCAACTGACAGGGCGATCGGCTGAGAACACTGAAGCTTTCTTT. Translation gives CASSQLTGRSAENTEAFF. The chain employs TRBV6-2 or TRBV6-3 and TRBJ1-1; 7 positions match TRBD1. The CDR3 is made up of 18 amino acids. Germline V lookup: CDR1 MNHEY, CDR2 SVGEGT. J lost 1 base, V lost 5 bases, and 16 bases had no gene match.

This CDR3 is CASSGGTGHQPQHF. For the CDR3, the DNA is TGTGCCAGCAGCGGAGGGACAGGACATCAGCCCCAGCATTTT. The J gene is TRBJ1-5, the V gene TRBV9; TRBD1 matches 8 bases. The CDR3 consists of 14 residues. The V gene's germline CDR1 is SGDLS and CDR2 YYNGEE. J gave up 5 bases and V 3 bases, and 4 bases lay outside the gene matches.

V gene TRBV7-3 combines with J gene TRBJ2-1; 15 nucleotides match TRBD2. J gave up 12 bases and V 0 bases, and 6 bases lay outside the gene matches. Germline V gene sequence: CDR1 SGHTA, CDR2 FQGTGA. The CDR3 contains 16 residues. CDR3 in amino acids: CASSLTRTSGGAAQFF. In nucleotides, the CDR3 is TGTGCCAGCAGCTTAACGAGGACTAGCGGGGGGGCCGCGCAGTTCTTC.

The chain combines TRBV13 with TRBJ1-3; D remains ambiguous. The germline V gene has CDR1 PRHDT and CDR2 FYEKMQ (reference sequence). Between the trimmed V and J ends, which lost 3 bases and 3 bases, there was a span of 9 bases. The CDR3 consists of 14 residues. DNA of the CDR3: TGTGCCAGCAGCTTCTCTGTGTATGGAAACACCATATATTTT. Its translation is CASSFSVYGNTIYF.

The rearrangement links TRBV7-8 to TRBJ1-1; the match to TRBD1 covers 8 bases. V dropped 1 base and J dropped 11; count of bases not matched to a gene: 15. The length of the CDR3 is 16 residues. Germline CDR1 and CDR2: SGHVS and FQNEAQ. The CDR3 region is CASSLEGTGRTAKAFF. As DNA, the CDR3 is TGTGCCAGCAGCTTAGAGGGGACAGGAAGGACAGCAAAGGCTTTCTTT.

This sequence joins TRBV27 and TRBJ1-2; D gene ambiguous. Germline CDR1 reads MNHEY; CDR2 reads SMNVEV (reference sequence). Deletions cut 5 bases from V and 3 bases from J, with 7 bases between. The CDR3 is 12 amino acids. CDR3 bases: TGTGCCAGCAGTCACACAGACTATGGCTACACCTTC. Encoded protein: CASSHTDYGYTF.

CDR3 sequence reads: CASRTSRGDTQYF. In DNA form, the CDR3 reads TGTGCCAGCCGGACTAGCAGAGGGGATACGCAGTATTTT. The chain uses TRBV2 and TRBJ2-3; 8 bases are a match to TRBD2. After removal of 8 bases from V and 6 bases from J, the junction contained 7 bases not matched to a gene. Germline V lookup: CDR1 SNHLY, CDR2 FYNNEI. The CDR3 loop spans 13 amino acids. The whole variable domain, remainder taken from reference TRBV2 and TRBJ2-3, is EPEVTQTPSHQVTQMGQEVILRCVPISNHLYFYWYRQILGQKVEFLVSFYNNEISEKSEIFDDQFSVERPDGSNFTLKIRSTKLEDSAMYFCASRTSRGDTQYFGPGTRLTVL.

The J gene is TRBJ2-6, the V gene TRBV5-1; possibly TRBD1 for D (7 bases). V was clipped by 4 bases and J by 2 bases, with 13 bases between them. The CDR3 contains 16 residues. Germline loops: CDR1 SGHRS, CDR2 YFSETQ. The CDR3, as DNA: TGCGCCAGCAGCCCCCGGGGGACAGCTGGGGCCAACGTCCTGACTTTC. This gives the protein CASSPRGTAGANVLTF.

The chain uses TRBV6-1 and TRBJ2-7, with a possible D match to TRBD1 (5 bases). The germline V gene has CDR1 MNHNS and CDR2 SASEGT. The CDR3 has 14 amino acids. V gave up 1 base and J gave up 3 bases, with 10 bases separating them. CDR3 nucleotides: TGTGCCAGCAGTGAAGGGACACCATACTACGAGCAGTACTTC. Translated, it gives CASSEGTPYYEQYF.

V gene TRBV3-1 (or the pseudogene TRBV3-2) combines with J gene TRBJ2-7; 10 bases are shared with TRBD2. Germline CDR1 reads LGHDT; CDR2 reads YNNKEL (reference sequence). CDR3 length equals 14 residues. The V segment lost 4 bases and the J segment 11 bases; nucleotides outside the gene matches: 11. This CDR3 is CASSLASGGSREYF. CDR3 DNA sequence: TGTGCCAGCAGCCTCGCTAGCGGGGGTTCCCGCGAGTACTTC.

The J gene is TRBJ1-3, the V gene TRBV5-1, with 8 bases lining up with TRBD1. The ends lost 0 bases at V and 3 bases at J; junction bases unmatched: 5. Germline V CDR1 and CDR2: SGHRS, YFSETQ. CDR3 length: 16 residues. The CDR3 region has the DNA TGCGCCAGCAGCTTGGCGGACAGGGAAGATGGAAACACCATATATTTT. This gives the protein CASSLADREDGNTIYF.

The V call is TRBV28, the J call TRBJ2-5, with D perhaps matching TRBD1 (6 bases). Germline lookup yields CDR1 MDHEN and CDR2 SYDVKM. V gave up 7 bases and J gave up 3 bases, with 12 bases separating them. The CDR3 spans 13 residues. As DNA, the CDR3 is TGTGCCAGCACCCTGGACAGAAAAGAGACCCAGTACTTC. Encoded protein: CASTLDRKETQYF.